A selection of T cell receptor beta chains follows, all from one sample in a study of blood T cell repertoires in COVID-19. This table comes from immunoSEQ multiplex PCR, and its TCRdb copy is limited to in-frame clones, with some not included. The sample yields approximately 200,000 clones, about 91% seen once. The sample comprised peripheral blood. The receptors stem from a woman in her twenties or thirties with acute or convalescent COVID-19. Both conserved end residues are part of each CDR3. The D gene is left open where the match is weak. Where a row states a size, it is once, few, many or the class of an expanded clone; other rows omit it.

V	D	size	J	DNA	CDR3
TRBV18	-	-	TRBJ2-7	TGTGCCAGCTCATTTTCCATCGGGGAGCAGTACTTC	CASSFSIGEQYF
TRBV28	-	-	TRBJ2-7	TGTGCCAGCAGTTTATCCATCAGGGAGCAGTACTTC	CASSLSIREQYF
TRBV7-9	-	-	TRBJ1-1	TGTGCCAGCAGCACCTCGGACGGGGACAAGGCTGAAGCTTTCTTT	CASSTSDGDKAEAFF
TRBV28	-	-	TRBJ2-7	TGTGCCAGCAGAAGGGGGGGATTCTACGAGCAGTACTTC	CASRRGGFYEQYF
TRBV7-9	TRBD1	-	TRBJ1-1	TGTGCCAGCACCCGACAGGGAGGCACTGAAGCTTTCTTT	CASTRQGGTEAFF
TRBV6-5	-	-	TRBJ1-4	TGTGCCAGCAGTTACTCGGGGAGGTTAACTAATGAAAAACTGTTTTTT	CASSYSGRLTNEKLFF
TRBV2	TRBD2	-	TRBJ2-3	TGTGCCAGCAGTTCCTTTAGCGGGAGAGTCACAGATACGCAGTATTTT	CASSSFSGRVTDTQYF
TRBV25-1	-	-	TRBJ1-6	TGTGCCAGCACCCAGGGGCCAGGTTCACCCCTCCACTTT	CASTQGPGSPLHF
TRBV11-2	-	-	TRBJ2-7	TGTGCCAGCAGCTTCCCTTTCGGAGCGGGTGGGAGCGAGCAGTACTTC	CASSFPFGAGGSEQYF
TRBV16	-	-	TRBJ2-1	TGTGCCAGCAGCCGAGCCTCTCCGGGTGAGCAGTTCTTC	CASSRASPGEQFF
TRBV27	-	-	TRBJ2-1	TGTGCCAGCAGTCCCCCCCACCGCGGTGATGAGCAGTTCTTC	CASSPPHRGDEQFF
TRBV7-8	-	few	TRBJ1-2	TGTGCCAGCAGCTTAGACAGGGATCATGGCTACACCTTC	CASSLDRDHGYTF
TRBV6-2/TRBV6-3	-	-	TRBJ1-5	TGTGCCAGCAGTTTGACGGGGTTAGGGTTTCAGCCCCAGCATTTT	CASSLTGLGFQPQHF
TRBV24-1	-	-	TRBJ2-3	TGTGCCACCAGTGGAATAGCAACAGATACGCAGTATTTT	CATSGIATDTQYF